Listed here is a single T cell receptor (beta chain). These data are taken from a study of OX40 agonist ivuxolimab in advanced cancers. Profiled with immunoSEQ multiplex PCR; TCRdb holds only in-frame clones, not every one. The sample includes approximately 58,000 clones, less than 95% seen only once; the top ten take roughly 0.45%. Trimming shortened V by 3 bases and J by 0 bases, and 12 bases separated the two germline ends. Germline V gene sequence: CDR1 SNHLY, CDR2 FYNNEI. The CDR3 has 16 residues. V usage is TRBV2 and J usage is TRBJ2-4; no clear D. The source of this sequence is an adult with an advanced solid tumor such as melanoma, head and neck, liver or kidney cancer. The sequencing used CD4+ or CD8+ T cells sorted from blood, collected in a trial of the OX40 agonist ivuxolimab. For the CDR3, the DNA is TGTGCCAGCAGTGAGCGTCGTCCCGTAGCCAAAAACATTCAGTACTTC. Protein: CASSERRPVAKNIQYF. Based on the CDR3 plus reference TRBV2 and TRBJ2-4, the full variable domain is EPEVTQTPSHQVTQMGQEVILRCVPISNHLYFYWYRQILGQKVEFLVSFYNNEISEKSEIFDDQFSVERPDGSNFTLKIRSTKLEDSAMYFCASSERRPVAKNIQYFGAGTRLSVL.